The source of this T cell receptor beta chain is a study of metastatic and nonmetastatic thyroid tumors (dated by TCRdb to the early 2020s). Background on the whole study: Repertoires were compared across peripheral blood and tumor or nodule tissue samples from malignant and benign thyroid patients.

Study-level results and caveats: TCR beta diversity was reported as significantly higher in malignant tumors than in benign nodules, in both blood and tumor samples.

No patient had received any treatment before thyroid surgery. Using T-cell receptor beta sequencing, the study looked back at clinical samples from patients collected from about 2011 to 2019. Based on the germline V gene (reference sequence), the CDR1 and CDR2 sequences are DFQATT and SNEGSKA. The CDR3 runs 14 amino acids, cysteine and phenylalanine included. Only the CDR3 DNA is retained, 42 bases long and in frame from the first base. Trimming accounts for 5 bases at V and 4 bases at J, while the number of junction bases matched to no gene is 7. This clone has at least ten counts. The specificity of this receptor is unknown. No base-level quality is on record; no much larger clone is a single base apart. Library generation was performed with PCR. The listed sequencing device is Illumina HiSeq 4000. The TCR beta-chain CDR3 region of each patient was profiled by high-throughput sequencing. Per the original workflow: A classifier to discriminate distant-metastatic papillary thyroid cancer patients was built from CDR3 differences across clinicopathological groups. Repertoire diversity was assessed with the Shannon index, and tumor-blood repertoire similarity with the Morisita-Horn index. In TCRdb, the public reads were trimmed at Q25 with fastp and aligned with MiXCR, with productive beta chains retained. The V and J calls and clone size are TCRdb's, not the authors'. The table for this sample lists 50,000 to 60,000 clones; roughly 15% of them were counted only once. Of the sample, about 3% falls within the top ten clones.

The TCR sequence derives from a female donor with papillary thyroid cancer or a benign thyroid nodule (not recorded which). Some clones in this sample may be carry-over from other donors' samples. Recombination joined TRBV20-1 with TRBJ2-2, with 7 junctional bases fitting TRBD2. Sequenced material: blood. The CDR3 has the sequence CSALGGGSTGELFF. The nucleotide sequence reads TGCAGTGCTTTGGGTGGCGGGAGCACCGGGGAGCTGTTTTTT.